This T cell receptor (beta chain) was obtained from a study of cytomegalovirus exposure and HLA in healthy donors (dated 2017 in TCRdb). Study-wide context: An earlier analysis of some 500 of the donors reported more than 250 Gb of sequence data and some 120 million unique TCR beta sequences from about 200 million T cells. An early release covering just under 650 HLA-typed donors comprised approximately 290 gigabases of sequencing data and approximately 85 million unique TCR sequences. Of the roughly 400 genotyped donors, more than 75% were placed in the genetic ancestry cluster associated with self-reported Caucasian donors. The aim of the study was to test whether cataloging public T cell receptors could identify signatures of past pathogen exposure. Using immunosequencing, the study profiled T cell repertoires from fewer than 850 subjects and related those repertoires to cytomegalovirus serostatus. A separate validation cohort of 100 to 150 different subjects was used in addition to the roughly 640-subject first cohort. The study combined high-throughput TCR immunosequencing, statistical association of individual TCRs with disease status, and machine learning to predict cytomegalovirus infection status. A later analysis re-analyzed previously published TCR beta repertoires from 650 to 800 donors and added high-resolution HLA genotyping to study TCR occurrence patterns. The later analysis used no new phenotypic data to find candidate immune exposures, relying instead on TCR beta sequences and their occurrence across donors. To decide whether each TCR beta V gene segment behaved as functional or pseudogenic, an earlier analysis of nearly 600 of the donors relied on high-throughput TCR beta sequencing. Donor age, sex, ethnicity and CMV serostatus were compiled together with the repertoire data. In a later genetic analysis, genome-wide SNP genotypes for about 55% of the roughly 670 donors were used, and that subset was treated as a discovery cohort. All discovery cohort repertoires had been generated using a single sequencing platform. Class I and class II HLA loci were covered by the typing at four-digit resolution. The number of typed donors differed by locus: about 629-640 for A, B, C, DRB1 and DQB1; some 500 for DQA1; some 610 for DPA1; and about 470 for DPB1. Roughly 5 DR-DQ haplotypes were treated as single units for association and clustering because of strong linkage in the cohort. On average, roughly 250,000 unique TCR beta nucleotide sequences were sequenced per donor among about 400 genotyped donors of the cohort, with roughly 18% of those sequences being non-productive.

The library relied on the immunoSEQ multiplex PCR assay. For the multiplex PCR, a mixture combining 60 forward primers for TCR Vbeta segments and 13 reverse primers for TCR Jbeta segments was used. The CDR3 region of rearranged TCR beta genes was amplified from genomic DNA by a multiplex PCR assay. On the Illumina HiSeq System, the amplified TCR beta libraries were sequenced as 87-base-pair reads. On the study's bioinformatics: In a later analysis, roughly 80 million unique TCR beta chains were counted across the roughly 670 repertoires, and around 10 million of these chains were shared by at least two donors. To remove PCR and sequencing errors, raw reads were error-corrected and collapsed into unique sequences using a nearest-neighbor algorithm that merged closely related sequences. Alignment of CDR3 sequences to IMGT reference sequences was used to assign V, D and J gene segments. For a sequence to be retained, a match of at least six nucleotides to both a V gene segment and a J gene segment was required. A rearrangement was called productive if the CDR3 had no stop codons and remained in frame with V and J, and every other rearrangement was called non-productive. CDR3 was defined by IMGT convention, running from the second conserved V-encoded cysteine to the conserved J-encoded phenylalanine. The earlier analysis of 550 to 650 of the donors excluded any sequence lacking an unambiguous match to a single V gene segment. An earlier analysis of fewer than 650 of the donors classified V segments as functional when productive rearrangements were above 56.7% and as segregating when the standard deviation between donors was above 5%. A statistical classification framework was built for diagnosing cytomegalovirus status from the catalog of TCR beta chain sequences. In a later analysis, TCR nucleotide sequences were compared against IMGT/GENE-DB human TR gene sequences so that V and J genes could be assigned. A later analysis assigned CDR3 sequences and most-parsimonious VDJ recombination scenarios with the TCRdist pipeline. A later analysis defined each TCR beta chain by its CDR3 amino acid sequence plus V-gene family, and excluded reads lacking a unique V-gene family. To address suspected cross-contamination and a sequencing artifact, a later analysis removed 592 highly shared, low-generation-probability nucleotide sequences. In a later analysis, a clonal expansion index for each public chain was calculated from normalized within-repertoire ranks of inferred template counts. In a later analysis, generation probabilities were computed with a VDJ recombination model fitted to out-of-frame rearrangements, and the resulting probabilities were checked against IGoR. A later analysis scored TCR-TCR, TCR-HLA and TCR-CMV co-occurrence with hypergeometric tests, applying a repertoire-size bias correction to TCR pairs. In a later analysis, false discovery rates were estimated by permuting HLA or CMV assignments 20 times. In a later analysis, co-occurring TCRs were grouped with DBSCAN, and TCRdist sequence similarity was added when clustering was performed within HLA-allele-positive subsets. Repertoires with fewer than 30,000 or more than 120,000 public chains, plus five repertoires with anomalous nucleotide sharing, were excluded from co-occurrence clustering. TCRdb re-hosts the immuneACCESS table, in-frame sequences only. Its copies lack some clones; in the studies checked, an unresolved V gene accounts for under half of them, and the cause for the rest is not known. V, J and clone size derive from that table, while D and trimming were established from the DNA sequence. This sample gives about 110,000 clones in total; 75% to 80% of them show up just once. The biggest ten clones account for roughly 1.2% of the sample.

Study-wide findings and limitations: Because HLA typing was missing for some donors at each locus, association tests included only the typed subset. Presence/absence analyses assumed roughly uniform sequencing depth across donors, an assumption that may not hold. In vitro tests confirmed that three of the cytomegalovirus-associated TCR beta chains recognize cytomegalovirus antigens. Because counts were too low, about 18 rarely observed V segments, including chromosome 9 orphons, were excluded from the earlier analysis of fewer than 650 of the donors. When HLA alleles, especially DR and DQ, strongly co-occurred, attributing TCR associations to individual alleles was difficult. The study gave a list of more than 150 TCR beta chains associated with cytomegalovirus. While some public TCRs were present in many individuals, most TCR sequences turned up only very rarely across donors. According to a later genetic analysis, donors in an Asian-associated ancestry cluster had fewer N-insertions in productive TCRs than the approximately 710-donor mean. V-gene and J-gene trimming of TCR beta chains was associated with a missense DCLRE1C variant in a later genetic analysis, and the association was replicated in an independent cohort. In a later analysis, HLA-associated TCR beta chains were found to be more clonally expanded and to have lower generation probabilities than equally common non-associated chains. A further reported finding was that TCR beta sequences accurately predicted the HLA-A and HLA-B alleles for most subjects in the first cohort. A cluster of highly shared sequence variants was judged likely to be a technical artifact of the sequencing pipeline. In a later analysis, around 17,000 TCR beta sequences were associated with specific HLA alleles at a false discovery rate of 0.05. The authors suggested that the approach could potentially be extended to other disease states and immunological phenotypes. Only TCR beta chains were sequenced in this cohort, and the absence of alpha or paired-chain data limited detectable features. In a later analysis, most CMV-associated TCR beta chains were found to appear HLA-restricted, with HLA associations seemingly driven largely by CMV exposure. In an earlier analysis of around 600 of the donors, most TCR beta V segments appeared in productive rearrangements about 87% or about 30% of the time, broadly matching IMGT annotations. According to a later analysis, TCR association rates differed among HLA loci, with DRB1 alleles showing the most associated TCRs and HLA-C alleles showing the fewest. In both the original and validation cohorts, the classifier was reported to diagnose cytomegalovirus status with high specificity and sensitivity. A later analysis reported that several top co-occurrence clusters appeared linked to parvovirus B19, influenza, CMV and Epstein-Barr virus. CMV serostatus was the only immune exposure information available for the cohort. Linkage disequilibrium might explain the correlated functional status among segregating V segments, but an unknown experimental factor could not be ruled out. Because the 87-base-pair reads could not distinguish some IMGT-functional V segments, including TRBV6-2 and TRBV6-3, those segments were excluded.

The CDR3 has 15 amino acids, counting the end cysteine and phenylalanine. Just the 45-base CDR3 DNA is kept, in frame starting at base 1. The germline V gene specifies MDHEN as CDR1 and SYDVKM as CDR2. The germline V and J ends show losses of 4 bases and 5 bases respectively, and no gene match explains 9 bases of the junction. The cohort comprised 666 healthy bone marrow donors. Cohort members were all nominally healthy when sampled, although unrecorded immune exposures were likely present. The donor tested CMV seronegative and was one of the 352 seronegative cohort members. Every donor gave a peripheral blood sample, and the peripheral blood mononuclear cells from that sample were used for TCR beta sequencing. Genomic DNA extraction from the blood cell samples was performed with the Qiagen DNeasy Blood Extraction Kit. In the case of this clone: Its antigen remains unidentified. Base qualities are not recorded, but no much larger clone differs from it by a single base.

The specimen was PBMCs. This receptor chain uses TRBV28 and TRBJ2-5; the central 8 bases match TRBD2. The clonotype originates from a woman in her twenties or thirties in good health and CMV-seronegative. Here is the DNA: TGTGCCAGCAGTTCCCCCGGGGGGGTTCATGAGACCCAGTACTTC. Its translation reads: CASSSPGGVHETQYF.